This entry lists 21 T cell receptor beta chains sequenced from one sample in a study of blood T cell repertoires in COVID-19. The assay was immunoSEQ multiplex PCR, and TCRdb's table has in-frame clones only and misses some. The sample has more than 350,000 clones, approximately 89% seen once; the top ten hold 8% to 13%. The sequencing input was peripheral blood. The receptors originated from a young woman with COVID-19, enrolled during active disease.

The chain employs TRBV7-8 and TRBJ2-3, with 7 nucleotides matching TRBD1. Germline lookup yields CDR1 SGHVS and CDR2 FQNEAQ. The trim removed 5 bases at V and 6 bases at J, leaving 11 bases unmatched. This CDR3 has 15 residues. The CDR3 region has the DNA TGTGCCAGCAGCCGAGGACAGGCCCCTTGGGATACGCAGTATTTT. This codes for CASSRGQAPWDTQYF.

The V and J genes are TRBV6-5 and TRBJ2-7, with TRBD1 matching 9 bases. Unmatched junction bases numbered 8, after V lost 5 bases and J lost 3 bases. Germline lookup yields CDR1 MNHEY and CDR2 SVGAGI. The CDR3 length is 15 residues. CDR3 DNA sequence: TGTGCCAGCAGTCCGAACCCGACAGGGGGCTACGAGCAGTACTTC. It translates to CASSPNPTGGYEQYF.

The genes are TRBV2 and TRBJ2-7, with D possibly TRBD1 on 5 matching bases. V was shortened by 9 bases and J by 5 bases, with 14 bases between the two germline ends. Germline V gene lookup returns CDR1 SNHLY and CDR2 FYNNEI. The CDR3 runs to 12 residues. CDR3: CASQGRVNEQYF. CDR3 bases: TGTGCCAGTCAAGGCAGGGTCAACGAGCAGTACTTC.

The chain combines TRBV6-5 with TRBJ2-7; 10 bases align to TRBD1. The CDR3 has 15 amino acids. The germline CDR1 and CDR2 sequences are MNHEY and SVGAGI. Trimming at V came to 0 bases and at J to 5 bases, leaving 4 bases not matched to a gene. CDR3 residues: CASSYSRDRGHEQYF. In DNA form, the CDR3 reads TGTGCCAGCAGTTACTCGAGGGACAGGGGACACGAGCAGTACTTC.

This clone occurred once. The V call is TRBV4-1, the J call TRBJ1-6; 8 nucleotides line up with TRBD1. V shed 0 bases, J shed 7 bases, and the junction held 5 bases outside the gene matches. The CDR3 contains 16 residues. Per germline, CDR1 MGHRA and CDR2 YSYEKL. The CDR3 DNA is TGCGCCAGCAGCCAAGATACCAGGGGGCGGAATTCACCCCTCCACTTT. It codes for CASSQDTRGRNSPLHF.

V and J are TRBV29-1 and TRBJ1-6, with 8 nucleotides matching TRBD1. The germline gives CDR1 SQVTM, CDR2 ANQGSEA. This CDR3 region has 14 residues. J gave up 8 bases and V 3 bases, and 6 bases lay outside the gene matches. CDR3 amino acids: CSVDIQGGYSPLHF. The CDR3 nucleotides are TGCAGCGTTGACATACAGGGGGGTTATTCACCCCTCCACTTT.

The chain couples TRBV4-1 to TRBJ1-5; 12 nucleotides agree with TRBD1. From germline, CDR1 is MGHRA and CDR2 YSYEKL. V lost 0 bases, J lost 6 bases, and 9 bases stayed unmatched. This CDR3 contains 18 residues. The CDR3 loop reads CASSQDRGQGAKIQPQHF. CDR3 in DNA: TGCGCCAGCAGCCAAGATAGGGGACAGGGGGCGAAGATTCAGCCCCAGCATTTT.

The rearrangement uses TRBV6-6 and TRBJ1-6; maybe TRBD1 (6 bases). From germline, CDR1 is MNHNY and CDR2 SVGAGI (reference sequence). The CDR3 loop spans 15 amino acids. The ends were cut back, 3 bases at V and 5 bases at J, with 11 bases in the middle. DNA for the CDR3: TGTGCCAGCAGTTATATGACAGGCGATAATTCACCCCTCCACTTT. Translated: CASSYMTGDNSPLHF.

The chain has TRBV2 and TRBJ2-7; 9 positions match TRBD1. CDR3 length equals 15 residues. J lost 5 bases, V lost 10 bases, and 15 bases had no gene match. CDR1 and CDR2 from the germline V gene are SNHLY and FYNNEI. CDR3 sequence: CATTRRGQGLNEQYF. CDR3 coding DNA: TGTGCCACCACGAGACGGGGACAGGGTCTCAACGAGCAGTACTTC.

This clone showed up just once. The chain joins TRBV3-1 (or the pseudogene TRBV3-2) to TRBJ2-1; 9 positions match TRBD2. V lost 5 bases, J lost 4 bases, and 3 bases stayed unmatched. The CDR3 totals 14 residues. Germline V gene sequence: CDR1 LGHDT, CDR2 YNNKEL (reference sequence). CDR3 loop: CASSSSGDYNEQFF. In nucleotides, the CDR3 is TGTGCCAGCAGCTCTAGCGGGGATTACAATGAGCAGTTCTTC.

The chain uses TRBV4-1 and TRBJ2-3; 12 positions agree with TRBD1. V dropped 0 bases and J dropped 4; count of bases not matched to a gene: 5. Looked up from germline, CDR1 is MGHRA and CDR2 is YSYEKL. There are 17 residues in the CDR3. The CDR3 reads CASSQEGTGGDPDTQYF. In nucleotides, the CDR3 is TGCGCCAGCAGCCAAGAGGGGACAGGGGGCGATCCAGATACGCAGTATTTT.

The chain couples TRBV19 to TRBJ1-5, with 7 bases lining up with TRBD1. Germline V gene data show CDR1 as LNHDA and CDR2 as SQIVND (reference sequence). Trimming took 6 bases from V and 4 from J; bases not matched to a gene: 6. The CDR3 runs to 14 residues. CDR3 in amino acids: CASRTTGRNQPQHF. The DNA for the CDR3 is TGTGCCAGTAGGACGACAGGGAGGAATCAGCCCCAGCATTTT.

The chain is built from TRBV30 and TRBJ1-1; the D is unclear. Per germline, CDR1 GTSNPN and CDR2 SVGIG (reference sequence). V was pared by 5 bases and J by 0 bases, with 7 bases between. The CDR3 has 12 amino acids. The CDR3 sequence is CAWSHLNTEAFF. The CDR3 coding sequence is TGTGCCTGGTCCCACTTGAACACTGAAGCTTTCTTT.

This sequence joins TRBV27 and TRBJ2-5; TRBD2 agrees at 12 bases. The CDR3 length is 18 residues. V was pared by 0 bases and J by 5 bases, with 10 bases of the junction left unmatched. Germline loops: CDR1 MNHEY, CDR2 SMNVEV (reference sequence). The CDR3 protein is CASSLSPDPSGRGETQYF. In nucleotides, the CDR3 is TGTGCCAGCAGTTTATCCCCGGATCCTAGCGGGAGGGGGGAGACCCAGTACTTC.

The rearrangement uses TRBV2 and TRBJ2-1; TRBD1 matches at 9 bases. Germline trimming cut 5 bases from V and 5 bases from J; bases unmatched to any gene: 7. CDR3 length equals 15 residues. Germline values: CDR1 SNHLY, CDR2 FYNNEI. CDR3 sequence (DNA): TGTGCCAGCAGTACCGGGACAGGGTTTAACAATGAGCAGTTCTTC. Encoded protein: CASSTGTGFNNEQFF.

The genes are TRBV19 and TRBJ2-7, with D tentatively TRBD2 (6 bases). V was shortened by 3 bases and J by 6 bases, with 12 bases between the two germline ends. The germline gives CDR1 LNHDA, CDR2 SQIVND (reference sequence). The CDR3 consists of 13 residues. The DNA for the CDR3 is TGTGCCAGTAGTATTCCGGGAGTGGTCGAGCAGTACTTC. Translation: CASSIPGVVEQYF.

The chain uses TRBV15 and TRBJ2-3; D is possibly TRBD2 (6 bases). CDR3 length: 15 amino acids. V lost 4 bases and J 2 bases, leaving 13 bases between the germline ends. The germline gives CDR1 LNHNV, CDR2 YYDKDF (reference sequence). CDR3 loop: CATSMGRDFTDTQYF. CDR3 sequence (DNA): TGTGCCACCAGCATGGGGCGGGACTTCACAGATACGCAGTATTTT. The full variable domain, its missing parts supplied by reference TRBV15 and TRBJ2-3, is DAMVIQNPRYQVTQFGKPVTLSCSQTLNHNVMYWYQQKSSQAPKLLFHYYDKDFNNEADTPDNFQSRRPNTSFCFLDIRSPGLGDTAMYLCATSMGRDFTDTQYFGPGTRLTVL.

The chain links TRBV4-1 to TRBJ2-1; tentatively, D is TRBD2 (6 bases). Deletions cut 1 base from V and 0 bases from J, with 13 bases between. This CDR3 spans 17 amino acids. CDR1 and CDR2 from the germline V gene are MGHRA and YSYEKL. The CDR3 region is CASSQGPGDSSYNEQFF. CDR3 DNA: TGCGCCAGCAGCCAAGGACCTGGGGACTCCTCCTACAATGAGCAGTTCTTC.

Here the CDR3 DNA reads TGTGCCAGCAGCTTAGTGTCGGTAACTAGCGGCTACACAGATACGCAGTATTTT. This encodes CASSLVSVTSGYTDTQYF. J is TRBJ2-3 and V is TRBV7-2; TRBD2 agrees at 8 bases. Germline CDR1 reads SGHTA; CDR2 reads FQGNSA. This CDR3 has 18 amino acids. V was clipped by 1 base and J by 2 bases; unmatched bases: 11. The full variable domain, its missing parts supplied by reference TRBV7-2 and TRBJ2-3, is GAGVSQSPSNKVTEKGKDVELRCDPISGHTALYWYRQSLGQGLEFLIYFQGNSAPDKSGLPSDRFSAERTGGSVSTLTIQRTQQEDSAVYLCASSLVSVTSGYTDTQYFGPGTRLTVL.

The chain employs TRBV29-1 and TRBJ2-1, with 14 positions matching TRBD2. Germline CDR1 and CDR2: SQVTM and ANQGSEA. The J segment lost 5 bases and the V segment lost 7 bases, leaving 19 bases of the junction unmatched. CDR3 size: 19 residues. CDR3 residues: CSGMGLAGVSSLWNNEQFF. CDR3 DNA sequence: TGCAGCGGGATGGGACTAGCGGGAGTATCTTCCCTTTGGAACAATGAGCAGTTCTTC.

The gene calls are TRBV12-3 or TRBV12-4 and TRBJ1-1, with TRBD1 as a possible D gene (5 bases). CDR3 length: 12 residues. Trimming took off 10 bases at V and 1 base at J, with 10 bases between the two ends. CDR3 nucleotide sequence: TGTGCCAACTCGGGGGGGAACACTGAAGCTTTCTTT. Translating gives CANSGGNTEAFF.